Sequencing of this TCR beta chain was carried out in a study of identical twins. Findings and limits, study-wide: The presence of invariant MAIT and iNKT cells could partly confound analyses of zero-insertion sequences.

V was cut by 7 bases and J by 6 bases, with 16 bases left in between. The CDR3 is 14 residues long. CDR1 is DFQATT and CDR2 is SNEGSKA in the germline V gene (reference sequence). This clonotype has just a few counts. Its antigen remains unknown. Each cDNA held unique molecular identifiers, and template switching gave it a universal primer site. TCRdb independently ran MiXCR on the 5' RACE reads; one entry per CDR3 protein. The data contain hundreds of thousands of distinct CDR3 sequences, roughly 8% of them singletons. These same records also appear under a second study, on yellow fever vaccine responses in identical twins.

The rearrangement uses TRBV20-1 and TRBJ2-6, with D tentatively TRBD2 (5 bases). This sequence originates from a woman aged 18 to 35 in good health. Sample: PBMCs. The CDR3: CSVLRVEVANVLTF. The CDR3 nucleotides are TGCAGTGTACTAAGGGTGGAGGTGGCCAACGTCCTGACTTTC.